This TCR beta chain was observed in a study of cytomegalovirus exposure and HLA in healthy donors. Study-level findings and limits: The study found most TCR sequences rare, yet found some public TCRs in many donors. Sequencing likely caused a cluster of highly shared sequence variants. Most of the CMV-associated TCR beta chains (in a later analysis) appeared to be HLA-restricted.

Both 60 Vbeta primers and 13 Jbeta primers went into the PCR. Profiled with immunoSEQ multiplex PCR; TCRdb holds only in-frame clones, not every one. The sample lists fewer than 180,000 clones, about four fifths occurring once. Worth noting for this clone: Antigen unknown.

Per the germline V gene, CDR1 is SGHDT and CDR2 is YYEEEE. The CDR3 runs 14 residues. Trimming pared 2 bases from V and 8 bases from J, leaving 13 bases between. Sequencing was performed on PBMCs. This TCR was sampled from a middle-aged man in good health and CMV-seropositive. V gene TRBV5-6 combines with J gene TRBJ1-4; D remains ambiguous. CDR3 loop: CASSFGTYAEKLFF. For the CDR3, the DNA is TGTGCCAGCAGCTTCGGTACTTACGCAGAAAAACTGTTTTTT.